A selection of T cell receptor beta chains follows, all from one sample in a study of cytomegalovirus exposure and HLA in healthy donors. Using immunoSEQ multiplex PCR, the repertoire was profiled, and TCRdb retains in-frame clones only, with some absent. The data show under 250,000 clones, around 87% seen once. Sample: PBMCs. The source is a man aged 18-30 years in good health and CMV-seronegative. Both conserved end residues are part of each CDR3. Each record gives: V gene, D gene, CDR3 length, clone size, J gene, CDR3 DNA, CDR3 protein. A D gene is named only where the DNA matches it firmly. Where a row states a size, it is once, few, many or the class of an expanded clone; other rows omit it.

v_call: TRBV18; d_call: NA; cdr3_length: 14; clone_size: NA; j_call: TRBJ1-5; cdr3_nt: TGTGCCAGCTCATGGATAGGAGTTAATCAGCCCCAGCATTTT; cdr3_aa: CASSWIGVNQPQHF
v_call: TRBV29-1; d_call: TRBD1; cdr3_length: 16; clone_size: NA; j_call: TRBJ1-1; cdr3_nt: TGCAGCGTTGCAGGGGGATTGGGGGTACGTGACACTGAAGCTTTCTTT; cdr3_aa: CSVAGGLGVRDTEAFF
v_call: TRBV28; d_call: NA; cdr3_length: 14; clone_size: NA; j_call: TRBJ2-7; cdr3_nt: TGTGCTATCTCCCCTTTTGGGCGTTCCTACGAGCAGTACTTC; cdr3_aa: CAISPFGRSYEQYF
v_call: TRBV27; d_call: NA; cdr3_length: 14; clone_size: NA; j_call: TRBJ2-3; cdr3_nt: TGTGCCAGCAGTATGGACAGTCAGACAGATACGCAGTATTTT; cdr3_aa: CASSMDSQTDTQYF
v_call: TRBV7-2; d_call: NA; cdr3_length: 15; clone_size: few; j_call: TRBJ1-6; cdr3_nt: TGTGCCAGCAGCCGTGGCGGGCCAGACAATTCACCCCTCCACTTT; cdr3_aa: CASSRGGPDNSPLHF
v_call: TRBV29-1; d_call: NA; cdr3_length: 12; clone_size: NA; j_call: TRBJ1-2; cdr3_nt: TGCAGCGTTACGGGACATGGCTATGGCTACACCTTC; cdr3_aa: CSVTGHGYGYTF
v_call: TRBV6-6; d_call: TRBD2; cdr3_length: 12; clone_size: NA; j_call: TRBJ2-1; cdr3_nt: TGTGCCACCGAAGCGGGGCTCAATGAGCAGTTCTTC; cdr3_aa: CATEAGLNEQFF
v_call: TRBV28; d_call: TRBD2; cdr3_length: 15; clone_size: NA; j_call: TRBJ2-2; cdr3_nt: TGTGCCAGCAGTAGCGGGGCGCGGGACACCGGGGAGCTGTTTTTT; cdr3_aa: CASSSGARDTGELFF
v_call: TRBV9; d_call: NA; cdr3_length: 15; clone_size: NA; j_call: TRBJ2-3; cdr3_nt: TGTGCCAGCAGCGTAGCTACGGGGAGCACAGATACGCAGTATTTT; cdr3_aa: CASSVATGSTDTQYF
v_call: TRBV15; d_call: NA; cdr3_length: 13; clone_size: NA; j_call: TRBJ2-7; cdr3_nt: TGTGCCACCAGCAGAGATAGATTAGGGGGGCAGTACTTC; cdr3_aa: CATSRDRLGGQYF
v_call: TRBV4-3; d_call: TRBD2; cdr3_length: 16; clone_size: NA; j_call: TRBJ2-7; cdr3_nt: TGCGCCAGCAGCCAGACCTGGACTAGCGGGAGGGACGAGCAGTACTTC; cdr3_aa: CASSQTWTSGRDEQYF
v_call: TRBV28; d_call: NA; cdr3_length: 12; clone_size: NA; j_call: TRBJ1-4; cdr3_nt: TGTGCCGGAGGCGGGGCTAATGAAAAACTGTTTTTT; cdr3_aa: CAGGGANEKLFF
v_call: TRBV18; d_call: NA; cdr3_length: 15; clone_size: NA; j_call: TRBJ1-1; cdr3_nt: TGTGCCAGCTCACCACCTGGGGCCGGGAACACTGAAGCTTTCTTT; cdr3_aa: CASSPPGAGNTEAFF
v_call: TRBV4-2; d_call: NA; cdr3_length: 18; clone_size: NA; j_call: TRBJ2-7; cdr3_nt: TGTGCCAGCAGCCAAGAAGGACCCCCCCACGGGAGCCCCTACGAGCAGTACTTC; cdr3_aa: CASSQEGPPHGSPYEQYF
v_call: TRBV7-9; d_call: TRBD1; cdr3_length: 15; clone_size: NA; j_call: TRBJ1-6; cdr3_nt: TGTGCCAGCACCCCCCGGGACAGGGGTGACTCACCCCTCCACTTT; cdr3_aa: CASTPRDRGDSPLHF
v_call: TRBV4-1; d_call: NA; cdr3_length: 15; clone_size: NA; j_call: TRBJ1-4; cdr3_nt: TGCGCCAGCAGCCCCGGACGGGGGGCCGGGGAAAAACTGTTTTTT; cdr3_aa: CASSPGRGAGEKLFF
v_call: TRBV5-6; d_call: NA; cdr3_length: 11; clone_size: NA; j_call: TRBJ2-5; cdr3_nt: TGTGCCAGCAGCTTTGAGGAGACCCAGTACTTC; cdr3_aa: CASSFEETQYF
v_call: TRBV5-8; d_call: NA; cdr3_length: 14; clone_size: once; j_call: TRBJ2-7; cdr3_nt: TGTGCCAGCAGCCTGACCGGGTCCTCCTACGAGCAGTACTTC; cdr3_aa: CASSLTGSSYEQYF
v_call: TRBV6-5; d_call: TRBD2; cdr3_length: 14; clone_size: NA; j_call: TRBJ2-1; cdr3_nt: TGTGCCAGCAAGGAGCGGGAGTGGGGCAATGAGCAGTTCTTC; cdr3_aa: CASKEREWGNEQFF
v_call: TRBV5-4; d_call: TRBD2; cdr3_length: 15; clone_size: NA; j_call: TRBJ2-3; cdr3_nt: TGTGCCAGCAGCTTATCTAGCGGGCGCACAGATACGCAGTATTTT; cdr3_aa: CASSLSSGRTDTQYF
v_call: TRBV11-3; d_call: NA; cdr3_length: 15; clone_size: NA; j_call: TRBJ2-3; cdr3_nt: TGTGCCAGCAGCTTAGGTGGGAGATTCACAGATACGCAGTATTTT; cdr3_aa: CASSLGGRFTDTQYF
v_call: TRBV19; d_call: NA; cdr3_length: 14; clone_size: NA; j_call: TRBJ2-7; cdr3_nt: TGTGCCAGTAGTAGGGGCGGAAGCTCCTACGAGCAGTACTTC; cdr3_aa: CASSRGGSSYEQYF
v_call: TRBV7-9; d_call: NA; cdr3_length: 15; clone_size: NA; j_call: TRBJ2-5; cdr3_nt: TGTGCCAGCAGCCCAACCCCTAGCACTGAAGAGACCCAGTACTTC; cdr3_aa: CASSPTPSTEETQYF
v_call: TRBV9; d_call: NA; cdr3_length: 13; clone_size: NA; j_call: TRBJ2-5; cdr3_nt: TGTGCCAGCAGCGTAGAGGCCAGCGGGACCCAGTACTTC; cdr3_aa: CASSVEASGTQYF
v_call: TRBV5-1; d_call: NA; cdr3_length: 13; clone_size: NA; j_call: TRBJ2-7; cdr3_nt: TGCGCCAGCAGCTTGAAGGACACCTACGAGCAGTACTTC; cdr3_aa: CASSLKDTYEQYF
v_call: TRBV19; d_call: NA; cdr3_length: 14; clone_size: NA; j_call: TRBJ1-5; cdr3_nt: TGTGCCAGTAGTTACCAACAGGGAAATCAGCCCCAGCATTTT; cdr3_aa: CASSYQQGNQPQHF
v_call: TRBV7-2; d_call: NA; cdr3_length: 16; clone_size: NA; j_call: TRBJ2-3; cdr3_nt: TGTGCCAGCAGCTTACGTAAGGGGGAAAACACAGATACGCAGTATTTT; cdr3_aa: CASSLRKGENTDTQYF
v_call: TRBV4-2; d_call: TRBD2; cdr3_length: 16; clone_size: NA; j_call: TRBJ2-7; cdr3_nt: TGTGCCAGCAGCCAAGAAGAGGCGGGAGGGGTCTACGAGCAGTACTTC; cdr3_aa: CASSQEEAGGVYEQYF
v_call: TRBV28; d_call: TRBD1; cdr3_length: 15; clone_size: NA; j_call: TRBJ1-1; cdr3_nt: TGTGCCAGCAGCTACCAGGGGGCGCCGAACACTGAAGCTTTCTTT; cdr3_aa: CASSYQGAPNTEAFF
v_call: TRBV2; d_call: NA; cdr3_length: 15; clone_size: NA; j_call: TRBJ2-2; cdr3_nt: TGTGCCAGCAGTGAAGGAGCGGTGCCCACCGGGGAGCTGTTTTTT; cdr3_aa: CASSEGAVPTGELFF
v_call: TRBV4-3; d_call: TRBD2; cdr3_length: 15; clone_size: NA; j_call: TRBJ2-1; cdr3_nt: TGCGCCAGCAGCCAAGATCTCCTAGCGGGAGGGGGTCAGTTCTTC; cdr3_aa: CASSQDLLAGGGQFF
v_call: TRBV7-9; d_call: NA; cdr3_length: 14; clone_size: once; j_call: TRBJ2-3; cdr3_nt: TGTGCCAGCAGCTTACAGGGATACACAGATACGCAGTATTTT; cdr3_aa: CASSLQGYTDTQYF
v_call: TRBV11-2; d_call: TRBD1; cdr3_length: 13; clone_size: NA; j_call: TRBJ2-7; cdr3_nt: TGTGCCAGCAGCCTAATCCAGGGGGCGCCTGAGTACTTC; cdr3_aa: CASSLIQGAPEYF
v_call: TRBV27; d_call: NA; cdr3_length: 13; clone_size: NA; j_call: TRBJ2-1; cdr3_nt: TGTGCCAGCAGTTTAGGGTTACTAGAAGAGCAGTTCTTC; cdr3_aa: CASSLGLLEEQFF
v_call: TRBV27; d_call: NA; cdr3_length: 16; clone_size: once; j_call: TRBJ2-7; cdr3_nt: TGTGCCAGCAGTCCCTCCTGGGGGGACAGTGCCTACGAGCAGTACTTC; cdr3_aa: CASSPSWGDSAYEQYF
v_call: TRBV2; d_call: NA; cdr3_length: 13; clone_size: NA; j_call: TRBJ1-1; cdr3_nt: TGTGCCAGCAGTCGGGAAATGAACACTGAAGCTTTCTTT; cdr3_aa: CASSREMNTEAFF
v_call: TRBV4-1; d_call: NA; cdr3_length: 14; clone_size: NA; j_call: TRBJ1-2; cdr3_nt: TGCGCCAGCAGCCAAGAGAGGGTGAACTATGGCTACACCTTC; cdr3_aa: CASSQERVNYGYTF
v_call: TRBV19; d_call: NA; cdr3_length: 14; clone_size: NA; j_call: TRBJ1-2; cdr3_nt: TGTGCCAGTAGTATAGGGCCAGCTAACTATGGCTACACCTTC; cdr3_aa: CASSIGPANYGYTF
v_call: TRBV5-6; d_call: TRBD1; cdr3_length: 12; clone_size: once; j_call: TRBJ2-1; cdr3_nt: TGTGCCAGCAGCTTTAGGGACAGCGAGCAGTTCTTC; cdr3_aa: CASSFRDSEQFF
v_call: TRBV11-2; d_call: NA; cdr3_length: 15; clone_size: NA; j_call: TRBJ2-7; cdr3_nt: TGTGCCAGCAGCTTAGATAGTCAGCGCTCCTACGAGCAGTACTTC; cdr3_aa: CASSLDSQRSYEQYF
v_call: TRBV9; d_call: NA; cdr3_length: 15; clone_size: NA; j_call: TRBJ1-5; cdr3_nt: TGTGCCAGCAGCGTAGAGGGGAATAGCAATCAGCCCCAGCATTTT; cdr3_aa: CASSVEGNSNQPQHF
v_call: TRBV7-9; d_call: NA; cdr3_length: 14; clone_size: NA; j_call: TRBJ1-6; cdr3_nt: TGTGCCAGCACCTCACCCCGGGTGGGTTCACCCCTCCACTTT; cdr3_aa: CASTSPRVGSPLHF
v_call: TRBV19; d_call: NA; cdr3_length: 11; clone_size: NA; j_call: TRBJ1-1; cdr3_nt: TGTGCCAGTCGCTTCCCGTTCAGGGCTTTCTTT; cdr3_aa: CASRFPFRAFF
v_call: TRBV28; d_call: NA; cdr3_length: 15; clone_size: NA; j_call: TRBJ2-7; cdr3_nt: TGTGCCAGCAGTTTATCAGAGGGGGAAATCTACGAGCAGTACTTC; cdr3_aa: CASSLSEGEIYEQYF
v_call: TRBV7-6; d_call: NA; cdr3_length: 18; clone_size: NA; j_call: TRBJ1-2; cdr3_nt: TGTGCCAGCAGCGCCGGAGCCCCTATGGCTACATTTACCGGCGGCTACACCTTC; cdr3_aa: CASSAGAPMATFTGGYTF
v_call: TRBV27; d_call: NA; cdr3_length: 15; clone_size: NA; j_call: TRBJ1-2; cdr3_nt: TGTGCCAGCAGTCGAGGGGGTGCGGGTAGCTATGGCTACACCTTC; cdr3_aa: CASSRGGAGSYGYTF
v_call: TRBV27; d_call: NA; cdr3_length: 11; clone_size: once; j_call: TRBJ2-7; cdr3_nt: TGTGCCAGCAGGGGGCACCACGAGCAGTACTTC; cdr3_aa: CASRGHHEQYF
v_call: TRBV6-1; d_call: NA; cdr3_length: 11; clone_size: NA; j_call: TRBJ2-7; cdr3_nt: TGTGCCAGCAGTGAAAGGGGGGAGCAGTACTTC; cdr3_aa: CASSERGEQYF
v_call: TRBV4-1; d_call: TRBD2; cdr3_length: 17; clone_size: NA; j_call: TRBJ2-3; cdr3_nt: TGCGCCAGCAGCCAAGGACTAGCGGGAGGTGGGGGAGATACGCAGTATTTT; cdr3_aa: CASSQGLAGGGGDTQYF
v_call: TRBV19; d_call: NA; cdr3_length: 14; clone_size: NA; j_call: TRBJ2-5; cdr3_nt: TGTGCCAGTAGTATATACAGGGACCAAGAGACCCAGTACTTC; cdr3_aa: CASSIYRDQETQYF
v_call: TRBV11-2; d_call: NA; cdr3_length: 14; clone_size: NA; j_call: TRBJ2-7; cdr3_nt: TGTGCCAGCAGTCAAATGGAGGGGCTCTACGAGCAGTACTTC; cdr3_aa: CASSQMEGLYEQYF
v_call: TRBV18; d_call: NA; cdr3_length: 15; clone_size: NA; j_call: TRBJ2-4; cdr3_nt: TGTGCCAGCTCACCCGGCGGGCGCGACAAAAACATTCAGTACTTC; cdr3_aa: CASSPGGRDKNIQYF
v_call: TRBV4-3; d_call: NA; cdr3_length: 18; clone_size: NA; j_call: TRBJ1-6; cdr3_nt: TGCGCCAGCAGCCTATTCCCTCGGGGGGGTTTATTTAGCTCACCCCTCCACTTT; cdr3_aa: CASSLFPRGGLFSSPLHF
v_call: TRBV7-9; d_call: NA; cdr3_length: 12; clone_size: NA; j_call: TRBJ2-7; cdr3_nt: TGTGCCAGCGAGGAATCCGCGGCCGAGCAGTACTTC; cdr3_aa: CASEESAAEQYF
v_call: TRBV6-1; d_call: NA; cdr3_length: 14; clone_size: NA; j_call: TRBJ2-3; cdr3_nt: TGTGCCAGCCTGAGGTACGGAGAGATGGATACGCAGTATTTT; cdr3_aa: CASLRYGEMDTQYF
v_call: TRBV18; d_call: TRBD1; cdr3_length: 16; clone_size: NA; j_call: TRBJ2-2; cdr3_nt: TGTGCCAGCTCACCACAACAGGGGCCGAACACCGGGGAGCTGTTTTTT; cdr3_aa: CASSPQQGPNTGELFF
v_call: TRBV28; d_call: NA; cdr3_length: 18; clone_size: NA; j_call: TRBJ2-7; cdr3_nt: TGTGCCAGCAGTTTGCGAGAGGGAGAGCGGTTGAGAATTTACGAGCAGTACTTC; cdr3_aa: CASSLREGERLRIYEQYF
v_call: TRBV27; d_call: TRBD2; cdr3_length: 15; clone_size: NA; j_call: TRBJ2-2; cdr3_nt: TGTGCCAGTCGCCCTTATCCACTAGCGACCGGGGAGCTGTTTTTT; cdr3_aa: CASRPYPLATGELFF
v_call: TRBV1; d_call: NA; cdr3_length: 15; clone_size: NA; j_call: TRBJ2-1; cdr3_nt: TGCACAATCACCGGCGGGACTAGCGGTAACAATGAGCAGTTCTTC; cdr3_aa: CTITGGTSGNNEQFF